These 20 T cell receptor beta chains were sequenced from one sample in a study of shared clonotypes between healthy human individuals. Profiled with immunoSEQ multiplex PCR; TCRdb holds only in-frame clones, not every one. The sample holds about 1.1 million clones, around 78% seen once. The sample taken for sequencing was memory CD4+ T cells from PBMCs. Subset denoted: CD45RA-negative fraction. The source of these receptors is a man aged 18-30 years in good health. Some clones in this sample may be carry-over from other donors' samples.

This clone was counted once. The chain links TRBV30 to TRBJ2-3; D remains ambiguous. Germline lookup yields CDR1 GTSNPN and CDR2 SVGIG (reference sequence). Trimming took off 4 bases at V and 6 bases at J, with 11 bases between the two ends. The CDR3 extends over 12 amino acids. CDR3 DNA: TGTGCCTGGACTAGACTCGTGGATACGCAGTATTTT. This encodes CAWTRLVDTQYF.

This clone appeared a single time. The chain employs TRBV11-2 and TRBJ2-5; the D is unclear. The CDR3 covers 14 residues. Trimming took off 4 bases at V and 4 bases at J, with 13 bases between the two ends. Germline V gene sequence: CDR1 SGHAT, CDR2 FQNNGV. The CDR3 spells CASSSMASRETQYF. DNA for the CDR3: TGTGCCAGCAGCTCTATGGCGTCGAGAGAGACCCAGTACTTC.

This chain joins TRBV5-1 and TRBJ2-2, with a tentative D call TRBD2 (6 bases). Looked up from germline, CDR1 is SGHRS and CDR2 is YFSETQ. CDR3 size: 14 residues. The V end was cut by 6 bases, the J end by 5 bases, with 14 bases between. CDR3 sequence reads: CASKEGTGTGELFF. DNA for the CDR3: TGCGCCAGCAAGGAGGGCACTGGGACCGGGGAGCTGTTTTTT. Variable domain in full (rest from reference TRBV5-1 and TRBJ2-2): KAGVTQTPRYLIKTRGQQVTLSCSPISGHRSVSWYQQTPGQGLQFLFEYFSETQRNKGNFPGRFSGRQFSNSRSEMNVSTLELGDSALYLCASKEGTGTGELFFGEGSRLTVL.

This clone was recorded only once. The CDR3 sequence is CASSLNGQGTRYF. Written as DNA, the CDR3 is TGTGCCAGCAGTTTAAATGGACAGGGAACTCGGTACTTC. This sequence joins TRBV2 and TRBJ2-7, with 8 positions matching TRBD1. Germline values: CDR1 SNHLY, CDR2 FYNNEI. The ends lost 5 bases at V and 12 bases at J; junction bases unmatched: 12. The CDR3 consists of 13 residues.

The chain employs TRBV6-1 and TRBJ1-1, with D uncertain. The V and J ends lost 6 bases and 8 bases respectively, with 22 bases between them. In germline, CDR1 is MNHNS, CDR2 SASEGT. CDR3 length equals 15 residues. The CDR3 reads CASSVIQTSDGEAFF. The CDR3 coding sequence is TGTGCCAGCAGCGTGATACAGACATCGGATGGGGAAGCTTTCTTT.

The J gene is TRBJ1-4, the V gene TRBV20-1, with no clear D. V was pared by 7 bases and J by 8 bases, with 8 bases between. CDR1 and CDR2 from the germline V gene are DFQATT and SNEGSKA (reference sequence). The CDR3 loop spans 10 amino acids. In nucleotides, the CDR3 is TGCAGTGTAGGGCGCGAAAAACTGTTTTTT. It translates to CSVGREKLFF.

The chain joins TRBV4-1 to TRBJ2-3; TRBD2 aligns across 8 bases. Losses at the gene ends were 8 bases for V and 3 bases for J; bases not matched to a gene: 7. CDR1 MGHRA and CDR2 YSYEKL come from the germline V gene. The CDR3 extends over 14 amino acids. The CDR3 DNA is TGCGCCAGCGCTCCGGGAGGGCCGACAGATACGCAGTATTTT. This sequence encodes CASAPGGPTDTQYF.

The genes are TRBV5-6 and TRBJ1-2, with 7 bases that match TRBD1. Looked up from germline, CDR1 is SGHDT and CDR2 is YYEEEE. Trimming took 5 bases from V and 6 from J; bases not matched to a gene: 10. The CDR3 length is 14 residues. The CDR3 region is CASRKPPRGDGYTF. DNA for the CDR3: TGTGCCAGCAGAAAACCCCCCAGGGGGGATGGCTACACCTTC.

Here the CDR3 DNA reads TGTGCCAGCAGTTTGGGGACAGTTAGCAATCAGCCCCAGCATTTT. The encoded protein is CASSLGTVSNQPQHF. V gene TRBV28 combines with J gene TRBJ1-5; 7 nucleotides line up with TRBD1. The CDR3 contains 15 residues. Germline V CDR1 and CDR2: MDHEN, SYDVKM. Losses at the gene ends were 3 bases for V and 0 bases for J; bases not matched to a gene: 2. The full variable domain, completed using reference TRBV28 and TRBJ1-5, is DVKVTQSSRYLVKRTGEKVFLECVQDMDHENMFWYRQDPGLGLRLIYFSYDVKMKEKGDIPEGYSVSREKKERFSLILESASTNQTSMYLCASSLGTVSNQPQHFGDGTRLSIL.

CDR3: CASSPTPGLSNQPQHF. The DNA for the CDR3 is TGTGCCAGCAGCCCAACCCCGGGCCTCTCCAATCAGCCCCAGCATTTT. The chain is built from TRBV7-9 and TRBJ1-5; D unresolved. V lost 5 bases and J 3 bases, leaving 17 bases between the germline ends. Germline CDR1 and CDR2: SEHNR and FQNEAQ (reference sequence). This CDR3 comprises 16 residues.

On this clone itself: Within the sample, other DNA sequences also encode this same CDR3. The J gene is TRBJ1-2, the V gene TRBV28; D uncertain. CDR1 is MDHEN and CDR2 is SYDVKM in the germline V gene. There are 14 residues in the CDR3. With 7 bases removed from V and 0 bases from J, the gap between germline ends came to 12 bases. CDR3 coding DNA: TGTGCCAGCACCCGGGGAGGCTCTAACTATGGCTACACCTTC. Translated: CASTRGGSNYGYTF.

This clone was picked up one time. The CDR3 reads CASSWGWDRPYEQYF. CDR3 sequence (DNA): TGTGCCAGCAGCTGGGGTTGGGACAGACCCTACGAGCAGTACTTC. The chain employs TRBV5-6 and TRBJ2-7; TRBD1 aligns across 7 bases. With 3 bases clipped from V and 2 bases from J, the junction kept 8 bases outside the gene matches. CDR1 is SGHDT, CDR2 YYEEEE, per germline. The CDR3 is made up of 15 amino acids. Full variable domain (missing parts from reference TRBV5-6 and TRBJ2-7): DAGVTQSPTHLIKTRGQQVTLRCSPKSGHDTVSWYQQALGQGPQFIFQYYEEEERQRGNFPDRFSGHQFPNYSSELNVNALLLGDSALYLCASSWGWDRPYEQYFGPGTRLTVT.

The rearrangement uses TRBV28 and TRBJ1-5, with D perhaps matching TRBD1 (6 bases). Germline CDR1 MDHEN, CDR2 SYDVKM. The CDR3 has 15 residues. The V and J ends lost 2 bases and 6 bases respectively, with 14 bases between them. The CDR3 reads CASSLGGGVGQPQHF. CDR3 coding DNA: TGTGCCAGCAGTTTAGGGGGGGGCGTCGGTCAGCCCCAGCATTTT. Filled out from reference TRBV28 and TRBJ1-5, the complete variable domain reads DVKVTQSSRYLVKRTGEKVFLECVQDMDHENMFWYRQDPGLGLRLIYFSYDVKMKEKGDIPEGYSVSREKKERFSLILESASTNQTSMYLCASSLGGGVGQPQHFGDGTRLSIL.

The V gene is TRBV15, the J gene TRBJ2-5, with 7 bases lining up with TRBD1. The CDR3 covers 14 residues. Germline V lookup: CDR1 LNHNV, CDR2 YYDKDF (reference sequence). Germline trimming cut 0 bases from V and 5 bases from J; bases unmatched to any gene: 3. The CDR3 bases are TGTGCCACCAGCAGAGAGACAGGGTTGGAGACCCAGTACTTC. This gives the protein CATSRETGLETQYF.

The CDR3 sequence: CASSSAGGSYNEQFF. DNA for the CDR3: TGTGCCAGCAGTTCGGCGGGAGGTTCCTACAATGAGCAGTTCTTC. V usage is TRBV7-3 and J usage is TRBJ2-1; 8 nucleotides align to TRBD2. Germline loops: CDR1 SGHTA, CDR2 FQGTGA. The CDR3 totals 15 residues. V shed 6 bases, J shed 1 base, and the junction held 5 bases outside the gene matches.

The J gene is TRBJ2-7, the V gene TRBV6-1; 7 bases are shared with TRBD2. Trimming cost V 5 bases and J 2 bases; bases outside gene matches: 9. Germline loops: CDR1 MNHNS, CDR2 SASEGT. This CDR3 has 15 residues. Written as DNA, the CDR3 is TGTGCCAGCAGTAGACCCGGGACTAAAACCTACGAGCAGTACTTC. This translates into CASSRPGTKTYEQYF.

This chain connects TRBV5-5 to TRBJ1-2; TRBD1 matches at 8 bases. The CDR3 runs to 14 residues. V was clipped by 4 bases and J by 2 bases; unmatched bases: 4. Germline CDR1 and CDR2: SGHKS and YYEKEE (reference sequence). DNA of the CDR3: TGTGCCAGCAGCATGACAGGGGACAACTATGGCTACACCTTC. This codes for CASSMTGDNYGYTF.

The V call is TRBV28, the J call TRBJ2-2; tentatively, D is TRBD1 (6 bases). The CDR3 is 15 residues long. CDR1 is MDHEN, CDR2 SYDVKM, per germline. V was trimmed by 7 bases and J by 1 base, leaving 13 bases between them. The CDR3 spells CASIFGGQNTGELFF. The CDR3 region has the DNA TGTGCCAGCATCTTTGGGGGACAGAACACCGGGGAGCTGTTTTTT.

The DNA for the CDR3 is TGTGCCAGCAGCGGAATAGCGGGAGGGTACAATGAGCAGTTCTTC. The encoded protein is CASSGIAGGYNEQFF. The chain recombines TRBV5-4 with TRBJ2-1; 11 nucleotides agree with TRBD2. Trimming took 4 bases from V and 4 from J; bases not matched to a gene: 4. Germline V CDR1 and CDR2: SGHNT, YYREEE (reference sequence). The CDR3 runs 15 residues. Filled out from reference TRBV5-4 and TRBJ2-1, the complete variable domain reads ETGVTQSPTHLIKTRGQQVTLRCSSQSGHNTVSWYQQALGQGPQFIFQYYREEENGRGNFPPRFSGLQFPNYSSELNVNALELDDSALYLCASSGIAGGYNEQFFGPGTRLTVL.

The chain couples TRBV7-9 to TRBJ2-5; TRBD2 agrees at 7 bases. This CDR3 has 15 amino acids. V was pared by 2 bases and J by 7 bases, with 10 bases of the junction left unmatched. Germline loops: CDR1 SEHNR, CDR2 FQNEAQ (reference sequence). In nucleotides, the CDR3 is TGTGCCAGCAGCTTAATCGCTAGCGGCCGATGGACCCAGTACTTC. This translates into CASSLIASGRWTQYF.